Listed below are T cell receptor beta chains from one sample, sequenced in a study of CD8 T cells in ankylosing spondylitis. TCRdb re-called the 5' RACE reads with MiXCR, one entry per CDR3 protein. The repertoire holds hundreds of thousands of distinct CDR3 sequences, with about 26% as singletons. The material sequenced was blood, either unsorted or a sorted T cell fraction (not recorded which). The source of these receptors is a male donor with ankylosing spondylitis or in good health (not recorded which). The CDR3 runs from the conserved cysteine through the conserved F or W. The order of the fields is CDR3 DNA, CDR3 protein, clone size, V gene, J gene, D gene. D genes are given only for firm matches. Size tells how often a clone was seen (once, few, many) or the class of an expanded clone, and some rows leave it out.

TGTGCCAGCAGTTTATCCCCCATTTTCGGATACGAGCAGTACTTC	CASSLSPIFGYEQYF	.	TRBV28	TRBJ2-7	.
TGTGCCAGCAGCTCCGGCCGCACGTCTGCTATGGGCTACACCTTC	CASSSGRTSAMGYTF	.	TRBV7-8	TRBJ1-2	.
TGTGCCAGCAGCTTAGCGCTCTTTAGTGGCAATGAGCAGTTCTTC	CASSLALFSGNEQFF	.	TRBV7-9	TRBJ2-1	.
TGTGCCAGCAGTGAGAAGGGCCGGCACACTGAAGCTTTCTTT	CASSEKGRHTEAFF	many	TRBV25-1	TRBJ1-1	.
TGTGCCAGCAGCCCTCGGCGGACCTACGAGCAGTACTTC	CASSPRRTYEQYF	many	TRBV7-2	TRBJ2-7	.
TGCAGCCCGGCGGACAGGGGGCTGGATGAGCAGTTCTTC	CSPADRGLDEQFF	many	TRBV29-1	TRBJ2-1	TRBD1
TGCAGTGCCCGGACAACTAGCGGCCGATACAATGAGCAGTTCTTC	CSARTTSGRYNEQFF	many	TRBV20-1	TRBJ2-1	TRBD2
TGCGCCAGCAGGGAAAGCGGGCCGGACAATGAGCAGTTCTTC	CASRESGPDNEQFF	many	TRBV5-1	TRBJ2-1	.
TGTGCCAGCCGCAGTTCTAACTATGGCTACACCTTC	CASRSSNYGYTF	.	TRBV6-1	TRBJ1-2	.
TGTGCCAGCAGTTTCCGGGGAGTCACCAGGGATGAGCAGTTCTTC	CASSFRGVTRDEQFF	many	TRBV12-3/TRBV12-4	TRBJ2-1	.
TGTGCCAGCACCGAGATTAGCGGAGGCACAGATACGCAGTATTTT	CASTEISGGTDTQYF	once	TRBV7-2	TRBJ2-3	.
TGCGCCAGCAGCTTGACCGGCGGGGACAATGAGCAGTTCTTC	CASSLTGGDNEQFF	once	TRBV5-1	TRBJ2-1	.
TGTGCCATCAGTGATGGACAGATAGCCAAAAACATTCAGTACTTC	CAISDGQIAKNIQYF	many	TRBV10-3	TRBJ2-4	.
TGTGCCATCAGTGGGACTAGCGGGAGTGTAAATGAGCAGTTCTTC	CAISGTSGSVNEQFF	.	TRBV10-3	TRBJ2-1	TRBD2
TGTGCCAGCAGCGTAGGTGGGTTCCAAGAGACCCAGTACTTC	CASSVGGFQETQYF	.	TRBV9	TRBJ2-5	.
TGTGCCAGCAGCCCCAGGGGGGTGGCGGGAGGTCCCGGGAATGAGCAGTTCTTC	CASSPRGVAGGPGNEQFF	few	TRBV11-2	TRBJ2-1	.
TGTGCCAGCAGCTTAGACACAGGGGGCTATGACGAGCAGTACTTC	CASSLDTGGYDEQYF	many	TRBV7-2	TRBJ2-7	TRBD1
TGTGCCAGCAATGAGAGCGGGAGGGCCGCCAATGAGCAGTTCTTC	CASNESGRAANEQFF	many	TRBV2	TRBJ2-1	TRBD2
TGTGCCAGTAGTATCGTTCTCTTCTACGAGCAGTACTTC	CASSIVLFYEQYF	few	TRBV19	TRBJ2-7	.
TGTGCCAGCAGTTTAGCCGGACGAACCGGGGAGCTGTTTTTT	CASSLAGRTGELFF	many	TRBV27	TRBJ2-2	.
TGTGCCAGCAGCCAAGTGTACAGACAAGAGACCCAGTACTTC	CASSQVYRQETQYF	many	TRBV3-1	TRBJ2-5	.
TGTGCCACCAGCAGTCGAATAGGGAGCGGTGAGACCCAGTACTTC	CATSSRIGSGETQYF	.	TRBV15	TRBJ2-5	.
TGTGCCAGCAGTGATACTGAAGCTTTCTTT	CASSDTEAFF	many	TRBV6-1	TRBJ1-1	.
TGCGCCAGCAGCTCCACAGGCAGCTCCTACAATGAGCAGTTCTTC	CASSSTGSSYNEQFF	many	TRBV5-1	TRBJ2-1	.
TGCAGTGCCCGGAGCGGGAGTGACGACAATGAGCAGTTCTTC	CSARSGSDDNEQFF	.	TRBV20-1	TRBJ2-1	TRBD2
TGCAGCGTGAAAGGGACTAGAACGGGAGGGGGGGAGACCCAGTACTTC	CSVKGTRTGGGETQYF	.	TRBV29-1	TRBJ2-5	TRBD2
TGCGCCAGCAGCCAAGTGGGACAGGGCAACACCGGGGAGCTGTTTTTT	CASSQVGQGNTGELFF	.	TRBV4-1	TRBJ2-2	TRBD1